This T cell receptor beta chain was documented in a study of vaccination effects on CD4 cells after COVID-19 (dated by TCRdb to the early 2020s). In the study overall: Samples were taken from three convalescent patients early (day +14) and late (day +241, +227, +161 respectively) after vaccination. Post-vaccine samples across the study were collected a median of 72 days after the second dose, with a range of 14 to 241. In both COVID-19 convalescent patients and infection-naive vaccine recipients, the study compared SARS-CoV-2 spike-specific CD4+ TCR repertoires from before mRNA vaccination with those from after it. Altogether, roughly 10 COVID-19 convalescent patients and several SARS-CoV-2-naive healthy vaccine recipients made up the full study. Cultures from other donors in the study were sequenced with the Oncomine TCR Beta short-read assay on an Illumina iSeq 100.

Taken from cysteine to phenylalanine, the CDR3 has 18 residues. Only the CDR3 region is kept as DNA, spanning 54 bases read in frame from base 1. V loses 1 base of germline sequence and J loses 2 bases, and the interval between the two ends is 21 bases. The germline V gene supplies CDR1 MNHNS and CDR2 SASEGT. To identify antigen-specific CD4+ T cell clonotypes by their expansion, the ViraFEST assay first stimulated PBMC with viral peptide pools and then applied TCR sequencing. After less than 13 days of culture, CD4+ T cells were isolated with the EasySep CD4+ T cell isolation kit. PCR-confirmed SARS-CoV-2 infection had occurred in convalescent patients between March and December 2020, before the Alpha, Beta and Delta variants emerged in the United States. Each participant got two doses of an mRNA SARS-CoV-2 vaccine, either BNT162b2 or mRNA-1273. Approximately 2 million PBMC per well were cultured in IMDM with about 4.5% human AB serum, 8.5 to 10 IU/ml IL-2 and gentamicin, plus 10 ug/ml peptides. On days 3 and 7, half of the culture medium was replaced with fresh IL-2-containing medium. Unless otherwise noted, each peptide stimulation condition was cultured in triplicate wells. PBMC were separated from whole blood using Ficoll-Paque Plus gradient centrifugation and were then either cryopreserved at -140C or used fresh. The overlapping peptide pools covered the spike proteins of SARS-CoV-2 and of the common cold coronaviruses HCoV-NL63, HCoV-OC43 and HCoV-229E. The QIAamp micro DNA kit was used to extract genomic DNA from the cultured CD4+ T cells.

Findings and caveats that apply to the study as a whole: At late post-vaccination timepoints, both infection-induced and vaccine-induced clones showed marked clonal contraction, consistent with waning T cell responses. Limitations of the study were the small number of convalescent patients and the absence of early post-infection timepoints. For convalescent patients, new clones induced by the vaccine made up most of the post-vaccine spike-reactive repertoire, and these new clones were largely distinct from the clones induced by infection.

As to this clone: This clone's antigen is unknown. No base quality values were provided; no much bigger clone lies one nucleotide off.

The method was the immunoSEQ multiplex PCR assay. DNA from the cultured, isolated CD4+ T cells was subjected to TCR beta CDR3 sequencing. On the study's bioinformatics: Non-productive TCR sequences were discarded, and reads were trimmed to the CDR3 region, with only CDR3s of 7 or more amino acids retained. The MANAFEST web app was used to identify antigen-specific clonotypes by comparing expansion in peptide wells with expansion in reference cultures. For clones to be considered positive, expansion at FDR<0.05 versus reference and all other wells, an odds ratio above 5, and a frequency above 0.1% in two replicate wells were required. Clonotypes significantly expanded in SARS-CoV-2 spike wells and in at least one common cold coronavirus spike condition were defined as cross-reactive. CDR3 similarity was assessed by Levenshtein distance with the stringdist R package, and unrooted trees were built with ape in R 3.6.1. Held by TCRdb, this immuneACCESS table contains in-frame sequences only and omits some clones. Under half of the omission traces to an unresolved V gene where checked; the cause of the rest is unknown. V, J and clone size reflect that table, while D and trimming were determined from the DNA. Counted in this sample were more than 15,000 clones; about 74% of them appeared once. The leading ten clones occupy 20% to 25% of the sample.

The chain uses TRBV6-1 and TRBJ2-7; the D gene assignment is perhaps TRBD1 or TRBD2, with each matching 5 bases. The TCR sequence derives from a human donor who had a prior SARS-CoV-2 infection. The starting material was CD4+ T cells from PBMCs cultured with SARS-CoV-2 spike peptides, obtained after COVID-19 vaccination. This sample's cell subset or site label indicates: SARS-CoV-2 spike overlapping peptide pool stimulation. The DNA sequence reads TGTGCCAGCAGTGAAGGGAGTTGGTTCGGGACGATTACCTACGAGCAGTACTTC. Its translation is CASSEGSWFGTITYEQYF.